The 13 T cell receptor beta chains below all came from one sample that was sequenced in a study of blood T cell repertoires in COVID-19. Profiled with immunoSEQ multiplex PCR; TCRdb holds only in-frame clones, not every one. The sample records 360,000 or so clones, 85% to 90% being singletons. The sequencing sample was made of PBMCs or T cells enriched from blood (not recorded which). These receptors came from a woman younger than 45 who had been exposed to COVID-19.

This clone was detected ten times or more. The chain employs TRBV6-5 and TRBJ2-1; TRBD2 matches 12 bases. The CDR3 loop spans 13 amino acids. Germline V lookup: CDR1 MNHEY, CDR2 SVGAGI. Trimming took 10 bases from V and 5 from J; bases not matched to a gene: 3. Here the CDR3 reads CATRLAGDNEQFF. CDR3 nucleotides: TGTGCCACCCGACTAGCGGGAGACAATGAGCAGTTCTTC.

For the CDR3, the DNA is TGTGCCAGCAGTTACAGAGCATTCACCTCTGGAAACACCATATATTTT. Translating it yields CASSYRAFTSGNTIYF. This sequence joins TRBV6-7 and TRBJ1-3, with D hard to call. TRBV6-7 is noted as an ORF with a role that remains uncertain. With 2 bases removed from V and 0 bases from J, the gap between germline ends came to 11 bases. The CDR3 is made up of 16 amino acids.

The chain recombines TRBV27 with TRBJ2-7, with D perhaps TRBD2 (6 bases). The CDR3 has 14 residues. In germline, CDR1 is MNHEY, CDR2 SMNVEV (reference sequence). V was pared by 5 bases and J by 2 bases, with 13 bases between. The CDR3 loop reads CASSGTYSTYEQYF. In nucleotides, the CDR3 is TGTGCCAGCAGTGGGACTTATTCCACCTACGAGCAGTACTTC.

The chain is built from TRBV10-2 and TRBJ2-5, with D possibly TRBD1 on 5 matching bases. Trimming removed 6 bases from V and 5 bases from J, with 16 bases in between. Germline loops: CDR1 WSHSY, CDR2 SAAADI. CDR3 size: 14 residues. For the CDR3, the DNA is TGCGCCAGCAGATCGCAGGGTGTAAGGGAGACCCAGTACTTC. Translated, it gives CASRSQGVRETQYF.

J is TRBJ2-1 and V is TRBV9; 9 bases fit TRBD2. V lost 0 bases to trimming and J lost 3 bases; unmatched junction nucleotides: 1. Germline V gene data show CDR1 as SGDLS and CDR2 as YYNGEE. This CDR3 is 15 amino acids long. The CDR3 DNA follows: TGTGCCAGCAGCGTAGCTAGCGGGAACTACAATGAGCAGTTCTTC. Amino acid sequence: CASSVASGNYNEQFF.

This CDR3 reads CASSLETGVLTEAFF. In DNA, the CDR3 is TGTGCCAGCAGCTTGGAGACAGGGGTTTTGACTGAAGCTTTCTTT. The chain employs TRBV5-5 and TRBJ1-1; 8 bases line up with TRBD1. With V trimmed by 0 bases and J by 5 bases, 6 bases remained unmatched. Germline V gene lookup returns CDR1 SGHKS and CDR2 YYEKEE (reference sequence). The CDR3 is 15 residues long. The full variable domain, rest sourced from reference TRBV5-5 and TRBJ1-1, is DAGVTQSPTHLIKTRGQQVTLRCSPISGHKSVSWYQQVLGQGPQFIFQYYEKEERGRGNFPDRFSARQFPNYSSELNVNALLLGDSALYLCASSLETGVLTEAFFGQGTRLTVV.

V gene TRBV28 combines with J gene TRBJ2-7, with TRBD2 matching 7 bases. There are 15 residues in the CDR3. The V gene's germline CDR1 is MDHEN and CDR2 SYDVKM. The ends lost 2 bases at V and 2 bases at J; junction bases unmatched: 6. CDR3 bases: TGTGCCAGCAGTTTAATGCGGGAGCCAACCTACGAGCAGTACTTC. Translating gives CASSLMREPTYEQYF.

V and J are TRBV28 and TRBJ1-2; D remains unclear. The germline V gene has CDR1 MDHEN and CDR2 SYDVKM. CDR3 size: 11 residues. Trimming stripped 7 bases from V and 7 bases from J, with 10 bases between. The CDR3 is CASTSNIGYTF. The CDR3 DNA sequence: TGTGCCAGCACCTCGAACATTGGCTACACCTTC.

The rearrangement joins TRBV25-1 to TRBJ2-6, with D unclear. V lost 0 bases to trimming and J lost 0 bases, with 9 bases between them. Germline V gene sequence: CDR1 MGHDK, CDR2 SYGVNS. The CDR3 runs to 17 residues. The CDR3 sequence is CASSEYLDISGANVLTF. The CDR3 DNA reads TGTGCCAGCAGTGAATATTTAGACATCTCTGGGGCCAACGTCCTGACTTTC.

V usage is TRBV6-5 and J usage is TRBJ1-2; D is possibly TRBD1 (6 bases). The germline CDR1 and CDR2 sequences are MNHEY and SVGAGI. The CDR3 extends over 12 amino acids. V dropped 6 bases and J dropped 7 bases, with 12 bases sitting between them. The CDR3: CASRGDTLGYTF. The CDR3 nucleotides read TGTGCCAGCAGAGGGGACACCCTTGGCTACACCTTC.

Written as DNA, the CDR3 is TGTGCCAGCAGCCCCCGGGACAGGACTCACTCCTACGAGCAGTACTTC. Translation: CASSPRDRTHSYEQYF. V and J are TRBV11-3 and TRBJ2-7, with 8 bases identical to TRBD1. CDR3 length: 16 residues. Losses at the gene ends were 5 bases for V and 0 bases for J; bases not matched to a gene: 9. From germline, CDR1 is SGHNT and CDR2 YENEEA.

The rearrangement uses TRBV12-3 or TRBV12-4 and TRBJ2-7; the D gene is possibly TRBD1 (6 bases). The CDR3 spans 13 residues. Trimming stripped 6 bases from V and 2 bases from J, with 11 bases between. The CDR3 is CASSSDRTYEQYF. In DNA, the CDR3 is TGTGCCAGCAGCAGCGACAGGACCTACGAGCAGTACTTC.

The V and J genes are TRBV5-1 and TRBJ1-2; a possible D gene is TRBD1 (6 bases). Germline V gives CDR1 SGHRS, CDR2 YFSETQ. Trimming stripped 4 bases from V and 1 base from J, with 14 bases between. CDR3 length: 15 amino acids. In DNA, the CDR3 is TGCGCCAGCAGCATTGGGCGACAGGTTAACTATGGCTACACCTTC. It specifies CASSIGRQVNYGYTF.